The clone carrying this T cell receptor (beta chain) was counted only a few times. Its antigen is as yet unknown. Germline-derived CDR1 and CDR2 are SEHNR and FQNEAQ (reference sequence). This CDR3 is 19 amino acids long. With 1 base removed from V and 0 bases from J, the gap between germline ends came to 19 bases. This entry is derived from a study of tumor-infiltrating lymphocytes in localized non-small cell lung cancer. Study results and limitations: Different pieces of the same tissue were used for each assay.

Repertoires were generated with immunoSEQ multiplex PCR, while TCRdb's copy carries only in-frame clones and drops some. Of approximately 16,000 clones listed, less than 50% are singletons. This chain links TRBV7-9 with TRBJ1-3; the D is unclear. This clonotype originated in a human donor with non-small cell lung cancer. Sequencing input: lung tumor tissue. The CDR3 spells CASSLGPRETRSSGNTIYF. DNA of the CDR3: TGTGCCAGCAGCTTAGGACCTCGAGAGACAAGGAGCTCTGGAAACACCATATATTTT.